This TCR beta chain was obtained from a study of cytomegalovirus exposure and HLA in healthy donors. There are 13 residues in the CDR3. Germline assignment: CDR1 MNHNS and CDR2 SASEGT. Trimming shortened V by 6 bases and J by 2 bases, and 10 bases separated the two germline ends. Profiling relied on immunoSEQ multiplex PCR, and the TCRdb table lists in-frame clones only, not all of them. The table records about 160,000 clones, about 96% of them present only once. The V gene is TRBV6-1, the J gene TRBJ1-2; D perhaps matches TRBD1 (6 bases). The sequenced sample was PBMCs. This receptor was taken from a young woman in good health and CMV-seronegative. The CDR3 is CASRDTGNYGYTF. DNA of the CDR3: TGTGCCAGCAGAGATACAGGGAACTATGGCTACACCTTC.